The 12 T cell receptor beta chains below were found in one sample sequenced in a study of OX40 agonist ivuxolimab in advanced cancers. The data were produced by immunoSEQ multiplex PCR, yet TCRdb's version contains in-frame clones alone and is incomplete. Of tens of thousands of clones in the sample, 87% were seen once. The source material was CD4+ or CD8+ T cells sorted from blood, sampled in a trial of the OX40 agonist ivuxolimab. The origin of the receptors is an adult with an advanced solid tumor such as melanoma, head and neck, liver or kidney cancer.

The CDR3 DNA reads as TGCGCCAGCAGCTTGGAGGCTAGCGGGGGAGATACGCAGTATTTT. Its translation is CASSLEASGGDTQYF. V is TRBV5-1 and J is TRBJ2-3, with 10 bases lining up with TRBD2. Losses at the gene ends were 0 bases for V and 5 bases for J; bases not matched to a gene: 3. The germline CDR1 and CDR2 sequences are SGHRS and YFSETQ. CDR3 length: 15 amino acids.

The CDR3 loop reads CASSPGVGLAGAGTQYF. In nucleotides, the CDR3 is TGTGCCAGCAGCCCCGGGGTGGGACTAGCGGGAGCCGGGACCCAGTACTTC. V gene TRBV28 combines with J gene TRBJ2-5; 14 bases agree with TRBD2. CDR3 length equals 17 residues. With 6 bases clipped from V and 7 bases from J, the junction kept 13 bases outside the gene matches. Germline assignment: CDR1 MDHEN and CDR2 SYDVKM.

The chain recombines TRBV5-1 with TRBJ1-4; 8 nucleotides match TRBD1. The CDR3 is 16 amino acids. CDR1 is SGHRS and CDR2 is YFSETQ in the germline V gene. With V trimmed by 3 bases and J by 4 bases, 8 bases remained unmatched. This CDR3 reads CASSSDGQGLNEKLFF. CDR3 sequence (DNA): TGCGCCAGCAGCTCGGATGGACAGGGACTTAATGAAAAACTGTTTTTT.

This clone appeared a few times. This sequence joins TRBV29-1 and TRBJ2-1; 8 bases are shared with TRBD2. Germline CDR1 and CDR2: SQVTM and ANQGSEA. The CDR3 sequence is 14 residues long. V dropped 6 bases and J dropped 4; count of bases not matched to a gene: 8. CDR3 nucleotide sequence: TGCAGCGTCCCGGGACTAGGGGGGTACAATGAGCAGTTCTTC. Amino acid sequence: CSVPGLGGYNEQFF.

J is TRBJ2-6 and V is TRBV5-1; D perhaps matches TRBD1 (5 bases). The CDR3 is 14 amino acids. The germline V and J ends were trimmed by 7 bases and 0 bases, with 8 bases remaining between them. CDR1 is SGHRS and CDR2 is YFSETQ in the germline V gene. CDR3 in amino acids: CASYDSSGANVLTF. DNA for the CDR3: TGCGCCAGCTATGACAGCTCTGGGGCCAACGTCCTGACTTTC.

V is TRBV7-2 and J is TRBJ1-5; 9 bases agree with TRBD1. The germline gives CDR1 SGHTA, CDR2 FQGNSA. Trimming took 5 bases from V and 6 from J; bases not matched to a gene: 8. The CDR3 contains 15 residues. In nucleotides, the CDR3 is TGTGCCAGCAGCGAAACAGGGGGCGAGGGTCAGCCCCAGCATTTT. This encodes CASSETGGEGQPQHF. The full variable domain, in which reference TRBV7-2 and TRBJ1-5 provide the parts outside the CDR3, is GAGVSQSPSNKVTEKGKDVELRCDPISGHTALYWYRQSLGQGLEFLIYFQGNSAPDKSGLPSDRFSAERTGGSVSTLTIQRTQQEDSAVYLCASSETGGEGQPQHFGDGTRLSIL.

This chain links TRBV2 with TRBJ2-2, with D possibly TRBD1 on 6 matching bases. Per germline, CDR1 SNHLY and CDR2 FYNNEI. V dropped 6 bases and J dropped 3 bases, with 11 bases sitting between them. The CDR3 sequence is 14 residues long. CDR3 coding DNA: TGTGCCAGCAGGGGGGACACAGACACCGGGGAGCTGTTTTTT. Protein sequence: CASRGDTDTGELFF.

This chain joins TRBV7-9 and TRBJ1-1; TRBD1 might be the D (5 bases). This CDR3 has 14 residues. V lost 1 base and J 3 bases, leaving 9 bases between the germline ends. Germline values: CDR1 SEHNR, CDR2 FQNEAQ (reference sequence). The CDR3 DNA sequence: TGTGCCAGCAGCTTAGGGGGCAGCTACACTGAAGCTTTCTTT. Protein sequence: CASSLGGSYTEAFF.

The chain is built from TRBV5-4 and TRBJ2-5, with D possibly being TRBD2 (6 bases). Germline V CDR1 and CDR2: SGHNT, YYREEE (reference sequence). The CDR3 is made up of 13 amino acids. V lost 4 bases to trimming and J lost 7 bases, with 14 bases between them. The CDR3 DNA reads as TGTGCCAGCAGCGGAGGGACGGACGCGACCCAGTACTTC. Its protein product is CASSGGTDATQYF.

The genes are TRBV6-1 and TRBJ2-5, with 7 bases matching TRBD1. Trimming cost V 4 bases and J 6 bases; bases outside gene matches: 5. The CDR3 runs 13 residues. Germline V CDR1 and CDR2: MNHNS, SASEGT. The CDR3, as DNA: TGTGCCAGCAGTGCCAGGGGGATACAGACCCAGTACTTC. The encoded protein is CASSARGIQTQYF.

This clone occurred once. This chain connects TRBV6-6 to TRBJ1-1; D might be TRBD1 (5 bases). Trimming pared 7 bases from V and 0 bases from J, leaving 12 bases between. The CDR3 sequence is 14 residues long. Germline V gives CDR1 MNHNY, CDR2 SVGAGI (reference sequence). As DNA, the CDR3 is TGTGCCAGCACCCAGGGACGGTTGAACACTGAAGCTTTCTTT. Translation gives CASTQGRLNTEAFF.

This sequence joins TRBV28 and TRBJ2-7; TRBD2 matches at 12 bases. V shed 6 bases and J 3 bases; nucleotides not matched to a gene: 3. This CDR3 has 14 residues. Germline CDR1 is MDHEN and CDR2 is SYDVKM. CDR3 DNA sequence: TGTGCCAGCAGCCTAGCGGGAGGGTTCTACGAGCAGTACTTC. This encodes CASSLAGGFYEQYF.